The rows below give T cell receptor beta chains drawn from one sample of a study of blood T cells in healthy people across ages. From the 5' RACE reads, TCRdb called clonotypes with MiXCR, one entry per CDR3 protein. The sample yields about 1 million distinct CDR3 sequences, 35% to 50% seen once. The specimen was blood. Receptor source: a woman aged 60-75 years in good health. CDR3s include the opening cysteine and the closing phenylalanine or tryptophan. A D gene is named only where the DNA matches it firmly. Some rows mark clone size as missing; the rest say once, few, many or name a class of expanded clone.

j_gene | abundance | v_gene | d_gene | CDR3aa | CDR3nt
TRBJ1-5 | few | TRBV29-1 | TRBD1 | CSASAGTGGNQPQHF | TGCAGCGCCAGCGCCGGTACAGGGGGCAATCAGCCCCAGCATTTT
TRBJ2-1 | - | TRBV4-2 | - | CASSQYWTAPGNEQFF | TGTGCCAGCAGCCAGTACTGGACAGCCCCGGGGAATGAGCAGTTCTTC
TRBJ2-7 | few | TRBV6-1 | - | CASSDSLTRFYEQYF | TGTGCCAGCAGTGACTCCCTGACACGATTCTACGAGCAGTACTTC
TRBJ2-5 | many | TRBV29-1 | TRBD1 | CSVVLRDRGREQYF | TGCAGCGTAGTTCTCCGGGACAGGGGGCGAGAGCAGTACTTC
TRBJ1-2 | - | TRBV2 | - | CASREGLSGNYGYTF | TGTGCCAGCAGGGAAGGACTCTCGGGGAACTATGGCTACACCTTC
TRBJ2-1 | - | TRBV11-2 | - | CASSFKREQFF | TGTGCCAGCAGCTTTAAGCGGGAGCAGTTCTTC
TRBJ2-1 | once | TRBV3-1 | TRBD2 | CASSHSGANEQFF | TGTGCCAGCAGCCATAGCGGGGCCAATGAGCAGTTCTTC
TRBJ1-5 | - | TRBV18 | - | CASSPQSTNQPQHF | TGTGCCAGCTCACCACAGAGCACCAATCAGCCCCAGCATTTT
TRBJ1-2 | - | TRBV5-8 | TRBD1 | CASSSDRALGSYTF | TGTGCCAGCAGCTCGGACAGGGCCTTGGGGAGCTACACCTTC
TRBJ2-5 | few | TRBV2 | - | CASNRPSQETQYF | TGTGCCAGCAATCGCCCCTCCCAAGAGACCCAGTACTTC
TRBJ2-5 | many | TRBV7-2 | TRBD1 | CASSYGQGGSQETQYF | TGTGCCAGCAGCTATGGACAGGGGGGATCCCAAGAGACCCAGTACTTC
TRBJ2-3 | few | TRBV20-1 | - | CSASYSGSPYTQYF | TGCAGTGCTAGTTACTCAGGCTCTCCCTATACGCAGTATTTT
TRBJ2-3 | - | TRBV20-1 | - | CSARRAGEDTDTQYF | TGCAGTGCTAGAAGGGCAGGGGAAGACACAGATACGCAGTATTTT
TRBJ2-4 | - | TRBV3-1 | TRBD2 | CASSQAVLARHIQYF | TGTGCCAGCAGCCAAGCGGTACTAGCGAGACACATTCAGTACTTC
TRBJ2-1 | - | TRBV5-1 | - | CASSSQRQGMYEQFF | TGCGCCAGCAGTTCCCAACGGCAGGGTATGTATGAGCAGTTCTTC
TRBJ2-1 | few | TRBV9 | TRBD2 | CASSSRDYSYNEQFF | TGTGCCAGCAGCTCCCGGGACTATTCCTACAATGAGCAGTTCTTC
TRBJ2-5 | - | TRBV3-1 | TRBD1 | CASSHPGQGRETQYF | TGTGCCAGCAGTCATCCGGGACAGGGGCGAGAGACCCAGTACTTC
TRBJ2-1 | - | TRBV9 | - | CASSDPGNEQFF | TGTGCCAGCAGCGACCCCGGGAATGAGCAGTTCTTC
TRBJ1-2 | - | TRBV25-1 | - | CASSEPGGDYTF | TGTGCCAGCAGTGAACCCGGCGGGGACTACACCTTC
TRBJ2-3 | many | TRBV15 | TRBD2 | CATSGTSGTSDTQYF | TGTGCCACCAGCGGTACTAGCGGGACCTCAGATACGCAGTATTTT
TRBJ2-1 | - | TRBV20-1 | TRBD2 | CSARPPLAGAYNEQFF | TGCAGTGCTCGCCCCCCCCTAGCGGGAGCCTACAATGAGCAGTTCTTC
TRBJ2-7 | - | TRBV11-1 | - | CASSLGRVDPSYEQYF | TGTGCCAGCAGCTTAGGGCGGGTCGACCCCTCCTACGAGCAGTACTTC
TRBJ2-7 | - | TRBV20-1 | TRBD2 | CSAPDRTSAGDEQYF | TGCAGTGCTCCCGACCGGACTAGCGCGGGGGACGAGCAGTACTTC
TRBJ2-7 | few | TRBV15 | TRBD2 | CATSKTSGPLYEQYF | TGTGCCACCAGCAAGACTAGCGGGCCTCTCTACGAGCAGTACTTC
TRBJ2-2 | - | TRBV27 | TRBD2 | CASTPAGFAGDSGELFF | TGTGCCAGCACCCCTGCGGGGTTTGCGGGAGATTCCGGGGAGCTGTTTTTT
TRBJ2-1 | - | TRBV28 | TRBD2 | CASSLQAGGFYNEQFF | TGTGCCAGCAGTCTCCAAGCGGGAGGATTTTACAATGAGCAGTTCTTC
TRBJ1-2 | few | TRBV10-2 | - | CASRPNVRAESNYGYTF | TGCGCCAGCAGGCCAAACGTGAGGGCAGAGTCTAACTATGGCTACACCTTC
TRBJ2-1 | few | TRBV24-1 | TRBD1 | CATSRDSAYNEQFF | TGTGCCACCAGCCGGGACAGTGCCTACAATGAGCAGTTCTTC
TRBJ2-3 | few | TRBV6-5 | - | CASMEGSTDTQYF | TGTGCCAGCATGGAAGGTAGCACAGATACGCAGTATTTT
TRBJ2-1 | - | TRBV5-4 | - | CASSLVPFNEQFF | TGTGCCAGCAGCTTGGTTCCTTTCAATGAGCAGTTCTTC
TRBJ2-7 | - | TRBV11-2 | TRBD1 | CASSPPTGQRDHEQYF | TGTGCCAGCAGCCCCCCGACGGGACAGCGAGACCACGAGCAGTACTTC
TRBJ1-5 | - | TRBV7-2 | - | CASSLATRGNQPQHF | TGTGCCAGCAGCTTAGCAACAAGAGGCAATCAGCCCCAGCATTTT
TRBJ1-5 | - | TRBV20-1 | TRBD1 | CSAPMTGNQPQHF | TGCAGTGCCCCAATGACAGGGAATCAGCCCCAGCATTTT
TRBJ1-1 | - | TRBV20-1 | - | CSARDSQGIRTEAFF | TGCAGTGCTAGAGATTCCCAGGGGATTCGGACTGAAGCTTTCTTT
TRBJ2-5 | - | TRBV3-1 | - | CASNSPNLNQETQYF | TGTGCCAGCAACTCCCCTAACCTGAACCAAGAGACCCAGTACTTC
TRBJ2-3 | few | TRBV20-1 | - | CSASLGTDTQYF | TGCAGTGCTAGCCTAGGAACCGATACGCAGTATTTT
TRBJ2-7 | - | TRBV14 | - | CASSQGPESHNEQYF | TGTGCCAGCAGCCAAGGCCCGGAGTCCCACAATGAGCAGTACTTC
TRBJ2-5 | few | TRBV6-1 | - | CASSENGAGPLQYF | TGTGCCAGCAGTGAAAACGGGGCAGGCCCGCTACAGTACTTC
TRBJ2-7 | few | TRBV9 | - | CASSVAPTHTNEQYF | TGTGCCAGCAGCGTAGCCCCCACCCACACAAACGAGCAGTACTTC